Listed below are T cell receptor beta chains from one sample, sequenced in a study of blood T cell repertoires in COVID-19. Sequencing was performed with immunoSEQ multiplex PCR; in TCRdb, only in-frame clones are kept and a portion is missing. The sample lists about 230,000 clones, around 84% seen once, with approximately 2.3% in the top ten. Sequenced: peripheral blood. These receptors were obtained from a man in his forties or fifties who had recovered from COVID-19. Each CDR3 is given with its conserved first and last residue. The order of the fields is CDR3 length, V gene, CDR3 protein.

len: 20; v_gene: TRBV18; CDR3aa: CASSPGWETGQGLANYGYTF
len: 18; v_gene: TRBV14; CDR3aa: CASSSTTKRGSTYNEQFF
len: 14; v_gene: TRBV30; CDR3aa: CAWSSGTGLSEQFF
len: 16; v_gene: TRBV28; CDR3aa: CASSSLGLGLYNEQFF
len: 13; v_gene: TRBV6-1; CDR3aa: CASSELTDYGYTF
len: 14; v_gene: TRBV5-6; CDR3aa: CASSGTGLLLEQYF
len: 15; v_gene: TRBV18; CDR3aa: CASSRTGPNTGELFF
len: 12; v_gene: TRBV12-3/TRBV12-4; CDR3aa: CASSPTGGGLFF
len: 15; v_gene: TRBV25-1; CDR3aa: CASSESIGAGGEQFF
len: 14; v_gene: TRBV6-2/TRBV6-3; CDR3aa: CASSYLQGGYGYTF
len: 13; v_gene: TRBV12-3/TRBV12-4; CDR3aa: CASSLLAADTQYF
len: 14; v_gene: TRBV5-4; CDR3aa: CASSFGQGRNTIYF
len: 15; v_gene: TRBV4-3; CDR3aa: CASSQFGQGLHEQYF
len: 16; v_gene: TRBV5-6; CDR3aa: CASSLEGRGSSDTQYF
len: 15; v_gene: TRBV10-3; CDR3aa: CAISERQGDYNEQFF
len: 14; v_gene: TRBV3-1/TRBV3-2; CDR3aa: CASSQGLTGEPQHF
len: 13; v_gene: TRBV5-6; CDR3aa: CASSYRAFEGQFF
len: 14; v_gene: TRBV9; CDR3aa: CASSVSPGFTEAFF
len: 19; v_gene: TRBV9; CDR3aa: CASSPRLAGGHNDKNIQYF